One T cell receptor (beta chain) is described in this entry. The repertoire was sequenced with immunoSEQ multiplex PCR; TCRdb's copy has only in-frame clones and lacks some. The sample has millions of clones, less than 95% seen once. This CDR3 is built from 14 residues. Trimming removed 0 bases from V and 5 bases from J, with 10 bases in between. These data originate in a study of shared clonotypes between healthy human individuals. Selected positively for CCR7 and CD45RO-negative, naive CD8 cells excluded terminally differentiated effector memory CD45RA+ cells. The sequenced sample consisted of naive CD8+ T cells sorted from blood. V usage is TRBV23-1 and J usage is TRBJ2-5, with D unresolved. TRBV23-1 is annotated as an ORF whose role is uncertain. The source of this sequence is a young man in good health. CDR3 in DNA: TGCGCCAGCAGTCAATCAGGGCGTTTGGAGACCCAGTACTTC. Its protein is CASSQSGRLETQYF.